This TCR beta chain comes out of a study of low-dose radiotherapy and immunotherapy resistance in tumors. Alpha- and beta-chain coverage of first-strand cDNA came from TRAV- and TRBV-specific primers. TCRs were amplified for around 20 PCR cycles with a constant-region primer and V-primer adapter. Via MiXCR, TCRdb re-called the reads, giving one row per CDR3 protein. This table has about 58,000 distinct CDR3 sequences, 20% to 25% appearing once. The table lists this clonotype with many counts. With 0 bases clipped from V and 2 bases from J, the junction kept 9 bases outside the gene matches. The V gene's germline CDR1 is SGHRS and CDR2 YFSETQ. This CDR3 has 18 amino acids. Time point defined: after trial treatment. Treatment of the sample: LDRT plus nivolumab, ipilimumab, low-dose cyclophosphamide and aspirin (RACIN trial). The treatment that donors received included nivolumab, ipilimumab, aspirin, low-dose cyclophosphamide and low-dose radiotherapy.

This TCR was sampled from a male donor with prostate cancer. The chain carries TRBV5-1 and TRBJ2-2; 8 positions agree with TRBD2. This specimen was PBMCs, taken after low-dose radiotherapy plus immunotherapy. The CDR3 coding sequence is TGCGCCAGCAGCTTGGGACGTCTAGCGGGTAGTAACACCGGGGAGCTGTTTTTT. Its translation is CASSLGRLAGSNTGELFF.